Given below is one T cell receptor beta chain in context. The sample holds many counts of this clonotype. Its antigen has not been determined. No base quality values were provided; no much bigger clone lies one nucleotide off. The lymph node samples were taken from the axillary draining lymph nodes of breast cancer patients. CDR1 and CDR2 (KGHDR, SFDVKD) derive from the germline V gene. Deletion took 0 bases off V and 6 bases off J, with a span of 7 bases between the germline ends. The CDR3 runs 13 residues from the cysteine to the phenylalanine. Of the read, only the CDR3 DNA is kept; its 39 bases are in frame from base 1. This entry belongs to a study of breast tumors, draining lymph nodes, adjacent tissues (TCRdb year 2016). Notes on the research overall: In breast cancer patients, the study compared the TCR beta repertoires of tumor, adjacent nontumor tissue and axillary lymph nodes. In human breast cancer, the study set out to assess how tumor, surrounding tissue and draining lymph node repertoires relate to one another and whether T cells might be exchanged between them. What the research found in general, with its limitations: The data were judged consistent with most tumor T cells deriving from the lymph node and then expanding within tumor tissue. Tumor and nontumor tissue repertoires were significantly more similar in luminal-like than in basal-like breast cancer. Tumors showed preferential V and J gene usage, and their T-cell repertoire diversity fell below that of lymph nodes yet above that of nontumor tissue. The conclusion that tumor T cells originate in lymph nodes was framed as consistent with a hypothesis rather than directly demonstrated.

Data came from an Illumina HiSeq 2000. TCR beta chain libraries were generated through multiplex PCR amplification. The amplified TCR beta chain products were analyzed by high-throughput sequencing. In-frame beta chains were kept once TCRdb had trimmed the public reads at Q25 with fastp and called clones with MiXCR. Every entry covers one CDR3 protein and lists the most common genes and DNA from its rows. This sample is represented by about 80,000 distinct CDR3 sequences; 15% to 20% of them were singletons. In total, the top ten clones hold less than 3% of the sample. The sequencing input was axillary lymph node tissue. The chain employs TRBV24-1 and TRBJ1-2; a tentative D call is TRBD1 (6 bases match). The sequence derives from a female donor with breast cancer. Some clones in this sample may be carry-over from other donors' samples. CDR3 reads: CATSDLQGNGYTF. The DNA sequence reads TGTGCCACCAGTGATTTGCAGGGGAATGGCTACACCTTC.